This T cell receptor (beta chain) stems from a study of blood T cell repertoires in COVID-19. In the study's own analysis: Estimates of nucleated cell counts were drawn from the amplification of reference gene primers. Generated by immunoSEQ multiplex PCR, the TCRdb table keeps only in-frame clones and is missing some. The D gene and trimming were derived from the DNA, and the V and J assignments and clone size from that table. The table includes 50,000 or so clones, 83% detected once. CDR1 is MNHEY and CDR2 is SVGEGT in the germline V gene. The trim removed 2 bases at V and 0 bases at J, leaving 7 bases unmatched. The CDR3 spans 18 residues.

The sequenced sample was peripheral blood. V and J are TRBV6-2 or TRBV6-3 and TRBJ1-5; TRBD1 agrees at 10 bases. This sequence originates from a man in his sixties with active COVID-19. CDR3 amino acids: CASSYDRGRGYSNQPQHF. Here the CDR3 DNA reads TGTGCCAGCAGTTACGACAGGGGGCGCGGTTATAGCAATCAGCCCCAGCATTTT.